This T cell receptor beta chain appears in the sequencing data of a study of control samples from healthy donors and cancer patients. TCRdb keeps only in-frame clones here, not all; method: immunoSEQ multiplex PCR. The sample contains 150,000 to 200,000 clones, around nine tenths of which appear only once. The CDR3 runs 16 residues. CDR1 SGHRS and CDR2 YFSETQ come from the germline V gene. V shed 4 bases and J 6 bases; nucleotides not matched to a gene: 11. The chain uses TRBV5-1 and TRBJ2-1, with 9 bases that match TRBD1. The source material was blood. This clonotype originated in a man aged 30-40 years in good health. Here the CDR3 DNA reads TGCGCCAGCAGCAGAACCGGGACAGGGACCGGCAATGAGCAGTTCTTC. It specifies CASSRTGTGTGNEQFF.